The present entry profiles one T cell receptor beta chain with its context. Its antigen is undetermined. Germline loops: CDR1 SGDLS, CDR2 YYNGEE. This CDR3 comprises 18 residues. V was trimmed by 0 bases and J by 2 bases, leaving 18 bases between them. Time point described: cycle 4 day 1 (C4D1), after about 6 weeks of nivolumab. Following autologous stem cell transplantation, relapse occurred in every patient, and exposure to brentuximab vedotin varied. Complete response, partial response or progressive disease was each patient's best response. This record belongs to a study of PD-1 blockade in classical Hodgkin lymphoma. The overall study: Patients were administered nivolumab (3 mg/kg intravenously) every 2 weeks.

General study findings and limits: Complete responders entered with baseline diversity on par with newly diagnosed patients, the results showed. Individuals who commenced nivolumab within less than 1 year of ASCT were excluded.

Data came from immunoSEQ multiplex PCR; TCRdb stores just in-frame clones and leaves some out. The sample has 80,000 to 95,000 clones, 83% seen once. This receptor was taken from a human donor with classical Hodgkin lymphoma. Source: peripheral blood mononuclear cells (PBMCs), taken before the fourth cycle of nivolumab. The chain couples TRBV9 to TRBJ1-3; D is uncertain. CDR3 coding DNA: TGTGCCAGCAGCGTAGCCCCCGGCTCCCTGACCCCTGGAAACACCATATATTTT. This sequence encodes CASSVAPGSLTPGNTIYF.